This T cell receptor beta chain was profiled in a study of shared clonotypes between healthy human individuals. J gave up 1 base and V 0 bases, and 3 bases lay outside the gene matches. From germline, CDR1 is SGDLS and CDR2 YYNGEE. CDR3 length equals 16 residues. Points on this clone: This same CDR3 is encoded by further DNA sequences in the sample.

Several immunoSEQ plates received, in even portions, the genomic DNA of each subset. Per the original methods: Filtering differed since immunoSEQ provided only junctions, with no quality scores. TCRdb keeps only in-frame clones here, not all; method: immunoSEQ multiplex PCR. That table is the source of V, J and clone size, and D and trimming were worked out from the DNA. Of about 2.4 million clones listed, 90% to 95% are singletons. Into CD45RA+ naive and CD45RA-negative memory subsets, the CD4+ cells were split. The material sequenced was naive CD4+ T cells from PBMCs. Subset of the sample: CD45RA+ positively selected. The receptor's source is a man younger than 30 in good health. Some clones in this sample may be carry-over from other donors' samples. The genes are TRBV9 and TRBJ2-7; 11 bases match TRBD2. CDR3 in amino acids: CASSVGLAGGSYEQYF. As DNA, the CDR3 is TGTGCCAGCAGCGTAGGGCTAGCGGGAGGTTCCTACGAGCAGTACTTC.